A selection of T cell receptor beta chains follows, all from one sample in a study of T cells expressing NK-cell markers. TCRdb reprocessed the 5' RACE reads, keeping one entry per CDR3 protein, no DNA. Its listing shows 550,000 to 600,000 distinct CDR3 sequences. The sample comprised blood T cells: a sorted CD56 or NKG2C T cell subset, CD4+ or CD8+ T cells, or bulk PBMC T cells (not recorded which). These TCRs come from a young man in good health. Each CDR3 is given with its conserved first and last residue. Each record gives: CDR3 protein, J gene, V gene.

CDR3aa: CASSFATGTLGDTQYF; j_gene: TRBJ2-3; v_gene: TRBV7-2
CDR3aa: CASSAGGGGNTEAFF; j_gene: TRBJ1-1; v_gene: TRBV9
CDR3aa: CASTRDRPNYGYTF; j_gene: TRBJ1-2; v_gene: TRBV7-9
CDR3aa: CASSDSRSGSSYNEQFF; j_gene: TRBJ2-1; v_gene: TRBV6-4
CDR3aa: CASSPPEGQVQETQYF; j_gene: TRBJ2-5; v_gene: TRBV5-1
CDR3aa: CASTTGPNYNEQFF; j_gene: TRBJ2-1; v_gene: TRBV28
CDR3aa: CASSYSYSNEQFF; j_gene: TRBJ2-1; v_gene: TRBV6-5
CDR3aa: CASSYSILAGIYNEQFF; j_gene: TRBJ2-1; v_gene: TRBV6-5
CDR3aa: CASSFSRGEDTQYF; j_gene: TRBJ2-3; v_gene: TRBV12-3/TRBV12-4
CDR3aa: CGGDRGYNEQFF; j_gene: TRBJ2-1; v_gene: TRBV29-1
CDR3aa: CASSDRGAWGEQFF; j_gene: TRBJ2-1; v_gene: TRBV6-2/TRBV6-3
CDR3aa: CSVSTSGRYNEQFF; j_gene: TRBJ2-1; v_gene: TRBV29-1
CDR3aa: CASSPRGQYNEQFF; j_gene: TRBJ2-1; v_gene: TRBV9
CDR3aa: CASSLASDRGSYNEQFF; j_gene: TRBJ2-1; v_gene: TRBV5-1
CDR3aa: CASSIGNRETQYF; j_gene: TRBJ2-5; v_gene: TRBV12-3/TRBV12-4
CDR3aa: CASSLFRSGGTFF; j_gene: TRBJ1-1; v_gene: TRBV11-2
CDR3aa: CAWSSEIARSRETQYF; j_gene: TRBJ2-5; v_gene: TRBV30
CDR3aa: CASSQNLMKGGSSYNEQFF; j_gene: TRBJ2-1; v_gene: TRBV11-2
CDR3aa: CASTSGTRLGNEQFF; j_gene: TRBJ2-1; v_gene: TRBV12-3/TRBV12-4
CDR3aa: CSARDPGGDSYEQYF; j_gene: TRBJ2-7; v_gene: TRBV20-1
CDR3aa: CATSERRYNEQFF; j_gene: TRBJ2-1; v_gene: TRBV15
CDR3aa: CASSKALEGGNYNEQFF; j_gene: TRBJ2-1; v_gene: TRBV21-1
CDR3aa: CASSLGTSGIYEQYF; j_gene: TRBJ2-7; v_gene: TRBV12-3/TRBV12-4
CDR3aa: CATSRDQSDTQYF; j_gene: TRBJ2-3; v_gene: TRBV15
CDR3aa: CASTRTSSDTQYF; j_gene: TRBJ2-3; v_gene: TRBV6-1
CDR3aa: CATSRGQGGYIQYF; j_gene: TRBJ2-4; v_gene: TRBV15
CDR3aa: CASSFGDRDSYNEQFF; j_gene: TRBJ2-1; v_gene: TRBV7-9
CDR3aa: CASSLVDTGNGYTF; j_gene: TRBJ1-2; v_gene: TRBV12-3/TRBV12-4
CDR3aa: CASSHPLIIGREVQYF; j_gene: TRBJ2-4; v_gene: TRBV12-3/TRBV12-4
CDR3aa: CASSLNRGFTEAFF; j_gene: TRBJ1-1; v_gene: TRBV28
CDR3aa: CSVRGTPYGYTF; j_gene: TRBJ1-2; v_gene: TRBV29-1
CDR3aa: CASSSGLLTSGSDTQYF; j_gene: TRBJ2-3; v_gene: TRBV11-1
CDR3aa: CASSLLDLSSYNEQFF; j_gene: TRBJ2-1; v_gene: TRBV12-3/TRBV12-4
CDR3aa: CASSFVPGTKDNEQFF; j_gene: TRBJ2-1; v_gene: TRBV4-2
CDR3aa: CSVEDHGGLGQYF; j_gene: TRBJ2-7; v_gene: TRBV29-1
CDR3aa: CAISEDAGGQNYGYTF; j_gene: TRBJ1-2; v_gene: TRBV10-3
CDR3aa: CSVEGLAGRYNEQFF; j_gene: TRBJ2-1; v_gene: TRBV29-1
CDR3aa: CASSLRQTGGNTIYF; j_gene: TRBJ1-3; v_gene: TRBV5-6
CDR3aa: CASSRFTGGSYNEQFF; j_gene: TRBJ2-1; v_gene: TRBV7-9
CDR3aa: CASSGSLGQGETQYF; j_gene: TRBJ2-5; v_gene: TRBV9
CDR3aa: CSARDLPDEQFF; j_gene: TRBJ2-1; v_gene: TRBV20-1
CDR3aa: CASSYSGPEAQHF; j_gene: TRBJ1-5; v_gene: TRBV6-5
CDR3aa: CASSQERGQGRPLHF; j_gene: TRBJ1-6; v_gene: TRBV4-3
CDR3aa: CAIRWQEGQPQHF; j_gene: TRBJ1-5; v_gene: TRBV10-3
CDR3aa: CASSAQGLSNQPQHF; j_gene: TRBJ1-5; v_gene: TRBV2
CDR3aa: CSARRLGQLNNQPQHF; j_gene: TRBJ1-5; v_gene: TRBV20-1
CDR3aa: CASSRDGQVNTEAFF; j_gene: TRBJ1-1; v_gene: TRBV12-3/TRBV12-4
CDR3aa: CASNLYPSAVSGELFF; j_gene: TRBJ2-2; v_gene: TRBV5-1
CDR3aa: CSARDPTDEQFF; j_gene: TRBJ2-1; v_gene: TRBV20-1
CDR3aa: CASSYSLSFGTDTQYF; j_gene: TRBJ2-3; v_gene: TRBV6-2/TRBV6-3
CDR3aa: CAISRGTSGYEQYF; j_gene: TRBJ2-7; v_gene: TRBV10-3